This TCR beta chain derives from a study of cytomegalovirus exposure and HLA in healthy donors (dated by TCRdb to the late 2010s). Background on the whole study: An earlier analysis of roughly 500 of the donors reported roughly 300 Gb of sequence data and some 120 million unique TCR beta sequences from roughly 200 million T cells. Besides the first cohort of roughly 700 subjects, a separate validation cohort made up of 120 different subjects was used. Rather than drawing on any new phenotypic data, the later analysis identified candidate immune exposures from TCR beta sequences and the way those sequences occurred across donors. In an earlier analysis of around 540 of the donors, high-throughput TCR beta sequencing was used to judge whether each TCR beta V gene segment behaved as functional or pseudogenic. Class I and class II HLA loci were covered by the typing at four-digit resolution. The aim of the study was to test whether cataloging public T cell receptors could identify signatures of past pathogen exposure. In a later genetic analysis, genome-wide SNP genotypes for about three fifths of the roughly 670 donors were used, and that subset was treated as a discovery cohort. A handful of DR-DQ haplotypes were treated as single units for association and clustering because of strong linkage in the cohort. To predict cytomegalovirus infection status, the study brought together high-throughput TCR immunosequencing, statistical association of individual TCRs with disease status, and machine learning. A later analysis re-analyzed previously published TCR beta repertoires from about 730 donors and added high-resolution HLA genotyping to study TCR occurrence patterns. Alongside the repertoire data, information on donor age, sex, ethnicity and CMV serostatus was compiled. On average, roughly 240,000 unique TCR beta nucleotide sequences were sequenced per donor among about 400 genotyped donors of the cohort, with around 19% of those sequences being non-productive. Of the roughly 400 genotyped donors, roughly 80% fell in the genetic ancestry cluster associated with self-reported Caucasian donors. Every discovery cohort repertoire had been produced on one sequencing platform. The study profiled the T cell repertoires of 500 to 800 subjects by immunosequencing and related them to cytomegalovirus serostatus. Approximately 300 gigabases of sequencing data and tens of millions of unique TCR sequences made up an early release that covered approximately 620 HLA-typed donors. The number of typed donors differed by locus: roughly 629-630 for A, B, C, DRB1 and DQB1; 500 to 550 for DQA1; approximately 600 for DPA1; and approximately 450 for DPB1. Broader findings and caveats from the paper: Specific HLA alleles were associated with 16,951 TCR beta sequences at a false discovery rate of 0.05 in a later analysis. A further reported finding was that TCR beta sequences accurately predicted the HLA-A and HLA-B alleles for most subjects in the first cohort. In a later analysis, HLA-associated TCR beta chains were found to be more clonally expanded and to have lower generation probabilities than equally common non-associated chains. The classifier was reported to diagnose cytomegalovirus status with high specificity and sensitivity in both the original and validation cohorts. Assigning TCR associations to individual alleles was difficult when HLA alleles, especially DR and DQ, strongly co-occurred. The authors suggested that the approach could potentially be extended to other disease states and immunological phenotypes. A group of highly shared sequence variants was considered likely to be a technical artifact of the sequencing pipeline. In an earlier analysis of about 600 of the donors, most TCR beta V segments appeared in productive rearrangements about 87% or about 30% of the time, broadly matching IMGT annotations. The earlier analysis of 587 of the donors excluded 15 to 20 rarely observed V segments, including chromosome 9 orphons, because counts were too low. A few of the identified cytomegalovirus-associated TCR beta chains were confirmed in vitro to be specific for cytomegalovirus antigens. While some public TCRs were present in many individuals, most TCR sequences turned up only very rarely across donors. In a later genetic analysis, fewer N-insertions in productive TCRs were reported among donors in an Asian-associated ancestry cluster than the roughly 700-donor mean. Presence/absence analyses assumed roughly uniform sequencing depth across donors, an assumption that may not hold. A total of fewer than 200 TCR beta chains were listed by the study as associated with cytomegalovirus. In a later analysis, several top co-occurrence clusters were reported to appear linked to parvovirus B19, influenza, CMV and Epstein-Barr virus. Linkage disequilibrium might explain the correlated functional status among segregating V segments, but an unknown experimental factor could not be ruled out. In this cohort, only TCR beta chains were sequenced, and detectable features were limited by the absence of alpha or paired-chain data. A later analysis found that TCR association rates varied across HLA loci, with DRB1 alleles showing the most associated TCRs and HLA-C alleles the fewest. V-gene and J-gene trimming of TCR beta chains was associated with a missense DCLRE1C variant in a later genetic analysis, and the association was replicated in an independent cohort. Because HLA typing was missing for some donors at each locus, association tests included only the typed subset. In a later analysis, most CMV-associated TCR beta chains were found to appear HLA-restricted, with HLA associations seemingly driven largely by CMV exposure. For the cohort, immune exposure information was limited to CMV serostatus.

Preparation of the library involved the immunoSEQ multiplex PCR assay. The multiplex PCR relied on a mix of 60 forward primers for TCR Vbeta segments and 13 reverse primers for TCR Jbeta segments. The CDR3 region of rearranged TCR beta genes was amplified from genomic DNA with a multiplex PCR assay. The amplified TCR beta libraries were sequenced on the Illumina HiSeq System as 87-base-pair reads. Processing in the source paper ran as follows. A later analysis tallied 75 million to 85 million unique TCR beta chains across the 700 or so repertoires, and about 10 million of those chains were shared by two or more donors. A nearest-neighbor algorithm error-corrected the raw reads and collapsed the reads into unique sequences, merging closely related sequences to remove PCR and sequencing errors. To assign V, D and J gene segments, CDR3 sequences were aligned to IMGT reference sequences. For a sequence to be retained, a match of at least six nucleotides to both a V gene segment and a J gene segment was required. Rearrangements were called productive when the CDR3 lacked stop codons and stayed in frame with V and J; all others were non-productive. Following IMGT convention, CDR3 was defined as the stretch from the second conserved V-encoded cysteine to the conserved J-encoded phenylalanine. The earlier analysis of about 620 of the donors excluded sequences that lacked an unambiguous match to a single V gene segment. An earlier analysis of fewer than 750 of the donors called V segments functional above 56.7% productive rearrangements and segregating when the between-donor standard deviation exceeded 5%. A statistical classification framework was developed to diagnose cytomegalovirus status using the catalog of TCR beta chain sequences. V and J gene assignment, in a later analysis, came from comparing TCR nucleotide sequences with IMGT/GENE-DB human TR gene sequences. Using the TCRdist pipeline, a later analysis assigned CDR3 sequences along with most-parsimonious VDJ recombination scenarios. In a later analysis, every TCR beta chain was defined by the combination of its CDR3 amino acid sequence and its V-gene family, and reads without a unique V-gene family were dropped. A later analysis removed 550 to 650 highly shared, low-generation-probability nucleotide sequences to deal with suspected cross-contamination and a sequencing artifact. In a later analysis, a clonal expansion index was calculated for each public chain from normalized within-repertoire ranks of inferred template counts. Generation probabilities in a later analysis came from a VDJ recombination model fitted to out-of-frame rearrangements, and those results were checked against IGoR. In a later analysis, hypergeometric tests were used to score TCR-TCR, TCR-HLA and TCR-CMV co-occurrence, with a repertoire-size bias correction applied to TCR pairs. A later analysis estimated false discovery rates by permuting HLA or CMV assignments 20 times. A later analysis grouped co-occurring TCRs with DBSCAN, adding TCRdist sequence similarity when clustering within HLA-allele-positive subsets. For co-occurrence clustering, repertoires with fewer than 30,000 or more than 120,000 public chains were excluded, along with four to six repertoires with anomalous nucleotide sharing. This is the immuneACCESS table as TCRdb keeps it, with only in-frame sequences that have V and J called. A part of the clones is gone; compared with another copy, unresolved V genes explain less than half, and the rest is unexplained. V and J calls and clone size come straight from that table; D and trimming were deduced from the DNA. The table for this sample lists 80,000 to 130,000 clones; 84% of them were counted only once. The ten largest make up around 1.2% of the sample.

The cohort was made up of about 610 healthy bone marrow donors. At the time of sampling, every cohort member was nominally healthy, though immune exposures that went unrecorded were likely present. The donor was CMV seronegative and belonged to the group of under 400 seronegative cohort members. A peripheral blood sample was collected from each donor, and TCR beta sequencing was performed on peripheral blood mononuclear cells. Genomic DNA extraction from the blood cell samples was performed with the Qiagen DNeasy Blood Extraction Kit. Worth noting for this clone: Its cognate antigen has yet to be identified. No qualities accompany the bases; no much larger clone lies one base away.

Sequencing used PBMCs. This sequence originates from a woman under 30 in good health and CMV-seronegative.

The CDR3 has the sequence CASSLEEGTRYNEQFF. The sequence in DNA is TGTGCCAGCAGCCTAGAAGAGGGCACGCGTTACAATGAGCAGTTCTTC. The chain is made from TRBV11-1 and TRBJ2-1; 5 matching bases give a weak D call of TRBD2. The V end loses 5 bases and the J end loses 4 bases, and a stretch of 18 bases separates them. Measured from the cysteine to the phenylalanine, the CDR3 is 16 residues long. The entry retains the CDR3 DNA only, 48 bases that are in frame from base 1. The germline V gene (reference sequence) provides CDR1 SGHAT and CDR2 FQDESV.